A single T cell receptor beta chain is shown here with its context. The germline gene is not matched at one end of the junction; a read error may be the cause. Assay used: immunoSEQ multiplex PCR; TCRdb lists only in-frame clones, some missing. The repertoire holds 35,000 to 45,000 clones, with roughly a third as singletons. The sample belongs to a study of PD-L1 blockade in urothelial cancer. In the study overall: Patients had been given 0 to 3 earlier chemotherapy regimens. Tumor specimens held a median approximately 1,500 T cells.

The CDR3 extends over 17 amino acids. In germline, CDR1 is MGHDK, CDR2 SYGVNS. The chain couples TRBV25-1 to TRBJ2-7; D possibly corresponds to TRBD2 (5 bases). Sequences were derived from tumor tissue, sampled before atezolizumab (anti-PD-L1) treatment. The source of this sequence is a man in his sixties with urothelial cancer. The CDR3 spells CASSEYGGGAPSDEQYF. As DNA, the CDR3 is TGTGCCAGCAGTGAATATGGAGGAGGCGCTCCCTCCGACGAGCAGTACTTC.